The 25 T cell receptor beta chains listed next were all sequenced from one sample in a study of cytomegalovirus exposure and HLA in healthy donors. A multiplex PCR was run with 60 Vbeta primers and 13 Jbeta primers. Sequenced by immunoSEQ multiplex PCR; TCRdb stores in-frame clones only, minus some. The sample holds more than 85,000 clones, about three quarters seen once. The sequenced sample consisted of PBMCs. The receptors shown here come from a male donor in good health and CMV-seronegative.

The V call is TRBV30, the J call TRBJ1-1, with 8 bases matching TRBD1. With V trimmed by 4 bases and J by 1 base, 14 bases remained unmatched. The CDR3 contains 17 residues. Germline CDR1 and CDR2: GTSNPN and SVGIG (reference sequence). The chain's CDR3 is CAWTLNGGDRPNTEAFF. For the CDR3, the DNA is TGTGCCTGGACCCTCAACGGTGGGGACAGGCCGAACACTGAAGCTTTCTTT.

This chain uses TRBV11-3 with TRBJ2-1; TRBD2 matches at 13 bases. The junction had 9 bases not matched to a gene; V was cut back by 5 bases and J by 11 bases. The germline V gene encodes CDR1 SGHNT and CDR2 YENEEA. This CDR3 spans 15 amino acids. The CDR3 coding sequence is TGTGCCAGCAGCACCACTAGCGGGAGGGCCGATAAGCAGTTCTTC. Translated, it gives CASSTTSGRADKQFF.

This clone has just one count. The V gene is TRBV7-6, the J gene TRBJ2-3; 8 nucleotides match TRBD1. In germline, CDR1 is SGHVS, CDR2 FNYEAQ. J was trimmed by 0 bases and V by 6 bases; bases with no gene match: 5. CDR3 length: 15 residues. CDR3 amino acids: CASSLRTGSTDTQYF. CDR3 sequence (DNA): TGTGCCAGCAGTCTCAGGACAGGGAGCACAGATACGCAGTATTTT.

The chain links TRBV11-2 to TRBJ2-1, with 11 bases fitting TRBD2. The CDR3 runs to 13 residues. From germline, CDR1 is SGHAT and CDR2 FQNNGV. V was pared by 3 bases and J by 14 bases, with 6 bases of the junction left unmatched. The CDR3 region is CASSFILAGGEFF. CDR3 DNA sequence: TGTGCCAGCAGCTTTATCTTAGCGGGAGGGGAGTTCTTC.

This clone was counted between two and nine times. The CDR3 reads CASRPGTGSGNTIYF. The CDR3 region has the DNA TGTGCCAGCAGGCCCGGGACAGGGTCTGGAAACACCATATATTTT. The chain links TRBV14 to TRBJ1-3, with 9 nucleotides matching TRBD1. The CDR3 has 15 residues. CDR1 SGHDN and CDR2 FVKESK come from the germline V gene. J was trimmed by 1 base and V by 6 bases; bases with no gene match: 4.

A few counts support this clone. V usage is TRBV7-9 and J usage is TRBJ2-1, with 8 bases that match TRBD2. CDR1 and CDR2 (germline): SEHNR, FQNEAQ (reference sequence). This CDR3 spans 16 amino acids. J lost 2 bases, V lost 2 bases, and 5 bases had no gene match. CDR3 sequence: CASSLWLAGAYNEQFF. The CDR3 DNA is TGTGCCAGCAGCTTATGGCTAGCGGGCGCCTACAATGAGCAGTTCTTC.

The V gene is TRBV18, the J gene TRBJ2-3; 7 positions agree with TRBD2. With V trimmed by 2 bases and J by 9 bases, 14 bases remained unmatched. Germline CDR1 is KGHSH and CDR2 is LQKENI. This CDR3 comprises 16 residues. CDR3 sequence: CASSPVASGVTGTQYF. The CDR3 nucleotides are TGTGCCAGCTCACCAGTAGCTAGCGGAGTTACTGGCACGCAGTATTTT.

The J gene is TRBJ1-5, the V gene TRBV2, with 9 nucleotides matching TRBD1. The CDR3 totals 19 residues. Per germline, CDR1 SNHLY and CDR2 FYNNEI. V lost 6 bases, J lost 0 bases, and 15 bases stayed unmatched. CDR3 protein: CASSTNTGGSFPSNQPQHF. The CDR3 DNA reads TGTGCCAGCAGCACTAACACAGGGGGCTCGTTCCCTAGCAATCAGCCCCAGCATTTT.

This clone occurred once. The chain is built from TRBV6-5 and TRBJ2-3; D remains unclear. This CDR3 is 13 amino acids long. Germline lookup yields CDR1 MNHEY and CDR2 SVGAGI. V shed 0 bases and J shed 6 bases, with 7 bases lying between them. CDR3 coding DNA: TGTGCCAGCAGTTACTCGGAGTTGGATACGCAGTATTTT. It encodes CASSYSELDTQYF.

The genes are TRBV27 and TRBJ1-1; D perhaps matches TRBD1 (5 bases). CDR1 is MNHEY, CDR2 SMNVEV, per germline (reference sequence). Trimming took 4 bases from V and 0 from J, leaving 9 bases between them. The CDR3 runs 14 residues. The CDR3 region has the DNA TGTGCCAGCAGTTGGGGGGGACTGAACACTGAAGCTTTCTTT. It translates to CASSWGGLNTEAFF.

The chain combines TRBV6-6 with TRBJ2-7; TRBD2 agrees at 8 bases. Germline trimming cut 6 bases from V and 5 bases from J; bases unmatched to any gene: 9. Germline V gene sequence: CDR1 MNHNY, CDR2 SVGAGI (reference sequence). CDR3 length equals 14 residues. CDR3 sequence reads: CASSPTGRADEQYF. Here the CDR3 DNA reads TGTGCCAGCAGCCCCACCGGGAGGGCCGACGAGCAGTACTTC.

The rearrangement uses TRBV19 and TRBJ2-7, with D perhaps matching TRBD2 (5 bases). Trimming took 7 bases from V and 5 from J, leaving 18 bases between them. Germline CDR1 reads LNHDA; CDR2 reads SQIVND (reference sequence). The CDR3 sequence is 14 residues long. This CDR3 is CASTLSRGAHEQYF. For the CDR3, the DNA is TGTGCCAGTACCCTTAGCCGGGGAGCCCACGAGCAGTACTTC.

The J gene is TRBJ2-1, the V gene TRBV19; a weak D match, TRBD1 (6 bases). V lost 7 bases and J lost 4, with 8 bases in between. Germline assignment: CDR1 LNHDA and CDR2 SQIVND (reference sequence). This CDR3 is built from 12 residues. CDR3 amino acids: CASNRGYNEQFF. The CDR3 nucleotides read TGTGCCAGTAATAGGGGGTACAATGAGCAGTTCTTC.

The chain has TRBV2 and TRBJ1-4; D remains ambiguous. Germline CDR1 SNHLY, CDR2 FYNNEI. V lost 5 bases to trimming and J lost 5 bases, with 9 bases between them. This CDR3 is built from 13 residues. For the CDR3, the DNA is TGTGCCAGCAGTCCGAGGGAGAATGAAAAACTGTTTTTT. It yields the protein CASSPRENEKLFF.

The V gene is TRBV6-5, the J gene TRBJ1-6; TRBD1 matches at 12 bases. The germline V gene has CDR1 MNHEY and CDR2 SVGAGI. CDR3 size: 16 residues. V lost 4 bases and J lost 6; bases outside the gene matches: 4. CDR3 loop: CASSWDRGQGNSPLHF. DNA of the CDR3: TGTGCCAGCAGTTGGGACAGGGGGCAGGGTAATTCACCCCTCCACTTT.

This sequence joins TRBV7-9 and TRBJ2-2; weak D call: TRBD2 (5 bases). The germline V gene has CDR1 SEHNR and CDR2 FQNEAQ (reference sequence). The CDR3 is 15 residues long. V was pared by 5 bases and J by 4 bases, with 14 bases between. CDR3 nucleotides: TGTGCCAGCAGCAGCGACCGGAGGAGCACCGGGGAGCTGTTTTTT. Its translation is CASSSDRRSTGELFF.

In the case of this clone: A read error may produce the germline difference seen at one junction end. Here the CDR3 reads CASSLYRYTEAFF. The CDR3 DNA sequence: TGTGCTAGCAGCTTATATCGTTACACTGAAGCTTTCTTT. The V call is TRBV7-7, the J call TRBJ1-1; D not certain. In germline, CDR1 is SSHAT, CDR2 FNYEAQ (reference sequence). This CDR3 region has 13 residues.

This clone was seen only once. The rearrangement uses TRBV11-3 and TRBJ2-1; D is unclear. Deletions cut 4 bases from V and 10 bases from J, with 17 bases between. The CDR3 totals 14 residues. The germline V gene encodes CDR1 SGHNT and CDR2 YENEEA. This chain's CDR3 is CASSSPRDSREQFF. The DNA of the CDR3 is TGTGCCAGCAGCTCCCCCCGAGATAGCCGCGAGCAGTTCTTC.

This clone was detected a few times. The chain has TRBV9 and TRBJ2-3, with 7 nucleotides matching TRBD2. The V segment lost 3 bases and the J segment 9 bases; nucleotides outside the gene matches: 16. This CDR3 is built from 16 residues. Germline assignment: CDR1 SGDLS and CDR2 YYNGEE. CDR3 region: CASSGDERDGVRTQYF. The CDR3 DNA is TGTGCCAGCAGCGGCGACGAGCGGGATGGGGTCCGCACGCAGTATTTT.

The chain joins TRBV9 to TRBJ2-1; 12 positions agree with TRBD2. Unmatched junction bases numbered 5, after V lost 4 bases and J lost 3 bases. The CDR3 loop spans 16 amino acids. Germline V CDR1 and CDR2: SGDLS, YYNGEE. The CDR3 region is CASSSPGLAGYNEQFF. DNA of the CDR3: TGTGCCAGCAGCTCCCCGGGACTAGCGGGCTACAATGAGCAGTTCTTC.

V and J are TRBV15 and TRBJ2-2; TRBD2 agrees at 9 bases. The CDR3 consists of 15 residues. Germline lookup yields CDR1 LNHNV and CDR2 YYDKDF (reference sequence). Trimming at V came to 0 bases and at J to 7 bases, leaving 3 bases not matched to a gene. The DNA for the CDR3 is TGTGCCACCAGCAGAGAACGGACTAGCGTCGGGGAGCTGTTTTTT. Amino acid sequence: CATSRERTSVGELFF.

The rearrangement links TRBV23-1 to TRBJ2-7; 8 bases align to TRBD1. TRBV23-1 has ORF status, its function being uncertain. V shed 3 bases and J 6 bases; nucleotides not matched to a gene: 7. This CDR3 contains 14 residues. In DNA, the CDR3 is TGCGCCAGCAGTCACTGGACAGGGCCTCGCGAGCAGTACTTC. This encodes CASSHWTGPREQYF.

V and J are TRBV5-6 and TRBJ1-2; D unclear. The CDR3 has 14 residues. Germline assignment: CDR1 SGHDT and CDR2 YYEEEE. V lost 2 bases and J lost 3, with 11 bases in between. CDR3 in DNA: TGTGCCAGCAGCTTCGGGGTTGGAGACTATGGCTACACCTTC. It specifies CASSFGVGDYGYTF.

This clone has a single count. The V gene is TRBV27, the J gene TRBJ2-5; D possibly corresponds to TRBD2 (6 bases). The J call may be in error: the DNA end matches TRBJ2-7 better. Germline lookup yields CDR1 MNHEY and CDR2 SMNVEV (reference sequence). There are 16 residues in the CDR3. In DNA, the CDR3 is TGTGCCAGCAGTTTAGAAGGAGGGAATTTAAACTACGAGCAGTACTTC. Translating it yields CASSLEGGNLNYEQYF.

Comment on this clone: Germline is not matched at one junction end, which may reflect a read error. The chain couples TRBV7-9 to TRBJ2-5, with 7 bases aligning to TRBD2. The CDR3 contains 16 residues. CDR1 is SEHNR, CDR2 FQNEAQ, per germline (reference sequence). The CDR3 here is CSSSRALAGLQETQYF. CDR3 nucleotide sequence: TGTTCCAGCAGCCGTGCATTAGCGGGCCTCCAAGAGACCCAGTACTTC.